This TCR beta chain was found in a study of blood T cell repertoires in COVID-19. Whole-study context: T cells, B-cell-depleted T cells, or PBMCs provided the cDNA or gDNA that served as material.

Only in-frame clones appear in the TCRdb table, and some are missing; sequencing was by immunoSEQ multiplex PCR. The data hold 100,000 or so clones, with about 90% observed a single time. Trimming at V came to 6 bases and at J to 2 bases, leaving 6 bases not matched to a gene. The CDR3 has 14 amino acids. Germline V gene lookup returns CDR1 ENHRY and CDR2 SYGVKD. Input material: peripheral blood. The rearrangement uses TRBV10-3 and TRBJ2-7; 8 nucleotides match TRBD1. The TCR originated in a man aged 45 to 65 with acute or convalescent COVID-19. The CDR3 loop reads CAISPTTGAYEQYF. CDR3 in DNA: TGTGCCATCAGCCCAACGACAGGGGCCTACGAGCAGTACTTC.